This T cell receptor (beta chain) was sequenced in a study of tumor and adjacent non-tumor tissue in lung cancer. Findings of the study overall: Shorter survival was associated with higher TCR diversity in tumors. Tumor tissue had significantly higher TCR diversity than normal lung. Top 100 clones took a larger repertoire share in normal lung.

Three rounds of nested PCR, following a modified ARM-PCR protocol, produced the TCRbeta library. In TCRdb, the multiplex PCR reads were re-called with MiXCR into one record per CDR3 protein. The data show about 90,000 distinct CDR3 sequences, around 65% seen once. Germline CDR1 is SEHNR and CDR2 is FQNEAQ (reference sequence). The CDR3 numbers 12 amino acids, ends counted. This sample's RNA came from whole unsorted tissue. A remark on this clonotype: The antigen is not known. A read error is likely, as this CDR3 ends without the conserved phenylalanine or tryptophan. No DNA is shown, since the ends of the CDR3 on it are uncertain; the CDR3 is the one TCRdb lists.

The chain is built from TRBV7-9 and TRBJ1-2; TRBD1, the D gene given by the table, was not confirmed from the DNA. The specimen sequenced was lung tumor tissue. This receptor was obtained from a man between 70 and 80 years old with non-small cell lung cancer. The CDR3 loop is CASSDPRDGTSL.